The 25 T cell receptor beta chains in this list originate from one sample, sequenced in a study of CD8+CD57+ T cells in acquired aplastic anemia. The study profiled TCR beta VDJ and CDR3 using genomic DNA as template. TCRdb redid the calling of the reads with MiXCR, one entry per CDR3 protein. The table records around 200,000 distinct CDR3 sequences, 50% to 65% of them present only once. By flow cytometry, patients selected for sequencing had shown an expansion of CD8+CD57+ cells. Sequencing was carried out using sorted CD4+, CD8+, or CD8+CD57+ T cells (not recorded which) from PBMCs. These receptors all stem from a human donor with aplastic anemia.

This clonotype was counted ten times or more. This CDR3 reads CSLSWGGFGNQPQHF. The CDR3 nucleotides are TGCAGCCTTAGTTGGGGGGGCTTTGGCAATCAGCCCCAGCATTTT. The V gene is TRBV29-1, the J gene TRBJ1-5; perhaps TRBD1 as D (6 bases). V was clipped by 8 bases and J by 2 bases, with 19 bases between them. The CDR3 totals 15 residues. Per germline, CDR1 SQVTM and CDR2 ANQGSEA. Combining the CDR3 with reference TRBV29-1 and TRBJ1-5 gives the whole variable domain SAVISQKPSRDICQRGTSLTIQCQVDSQVTMMFWYRQQPGQSLTLIATANQGSEATYESGFVIDKFPISRPNLTFSTLTVSNMSPEDSSIYLCSLSWGGFGNQPQHFGDGTRLSIL.

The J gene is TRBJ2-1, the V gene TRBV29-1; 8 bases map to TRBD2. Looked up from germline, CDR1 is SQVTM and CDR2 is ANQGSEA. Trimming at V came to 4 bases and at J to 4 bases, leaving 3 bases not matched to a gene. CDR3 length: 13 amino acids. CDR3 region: CSVAGGSYNEQFF. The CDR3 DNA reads TGCAGCGTTGCGGGGGGGAGTTACAATGAGCAGTTCTTC.

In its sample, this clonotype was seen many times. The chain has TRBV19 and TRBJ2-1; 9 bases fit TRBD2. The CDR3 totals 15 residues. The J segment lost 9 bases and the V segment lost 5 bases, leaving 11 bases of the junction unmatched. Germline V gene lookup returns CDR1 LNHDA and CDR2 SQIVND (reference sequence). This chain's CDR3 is CASSQDGGGGGEQFF. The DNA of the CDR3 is TGTGCCAGTAGTCAGGACGGCGGGGGGGGGGGTGAGCAGTTCTTC.

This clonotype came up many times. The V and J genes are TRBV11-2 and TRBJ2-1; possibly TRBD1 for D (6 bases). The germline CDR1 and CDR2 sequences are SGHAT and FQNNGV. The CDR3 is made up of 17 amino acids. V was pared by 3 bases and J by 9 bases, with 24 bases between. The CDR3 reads CASSFHRRGGPLAEQFF. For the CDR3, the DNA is TGTGCCAGCAGCTTCCACCGCCGTGGGGGCCCACTCGCTGAGCAGTTCTTC.

The CDR3 region has the DNA TGTGCCAGCAGCTTAGACGGAGGCGGCTCACCCCTCCACTTT. It translates to CASSLDGGGSPLHF. V gene TRBV7-9 combines with J gene TRBJ1-6, with no clear D. CDR3 size: 14 residues. Germline CDR1 reads SEHNR; CDR2 reads FQNEAQ (reference sequence). Trimming stripped 1 base from V and 10 bases from J, with 11 bases between. The full variable domain, its missing parts supplied by reference TRBV7-9 and TRBJ1-6, is DTGVSQNPRHKITKRGQNVTFRCDPISEHNRLYWYRQTLGQGPEFLTYFQNEAQLEKSRLLSDRFSAERPKGSFSTLEIQRTEQGDSAMYLCASSLDGGGSPLHFGNGTRLTVT.

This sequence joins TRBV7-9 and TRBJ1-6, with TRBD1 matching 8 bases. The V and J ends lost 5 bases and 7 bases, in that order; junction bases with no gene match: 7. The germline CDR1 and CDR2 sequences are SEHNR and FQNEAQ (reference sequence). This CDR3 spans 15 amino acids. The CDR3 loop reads CASSIGQGDNSPLHF. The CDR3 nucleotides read TGTGCCAGCAGCATCGGACAGGGCGACAATTCACCCCTCCACTTT.

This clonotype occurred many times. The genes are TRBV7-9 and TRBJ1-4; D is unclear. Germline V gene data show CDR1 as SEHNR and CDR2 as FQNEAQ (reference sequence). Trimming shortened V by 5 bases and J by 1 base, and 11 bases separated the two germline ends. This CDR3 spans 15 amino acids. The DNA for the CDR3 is TGTGCCAGCAGCCCTCAGGAGGGAACTAATGAAAAACTGTTTTTT. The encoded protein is CASSPQEGTNEKLFF.

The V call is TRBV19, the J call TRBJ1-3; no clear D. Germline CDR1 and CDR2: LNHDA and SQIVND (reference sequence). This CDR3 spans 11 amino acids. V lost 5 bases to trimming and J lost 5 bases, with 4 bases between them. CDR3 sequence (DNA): TGTGCCAGTAGTTTAAGAAACACCATATATTTT. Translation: CASSLRNTIYF.

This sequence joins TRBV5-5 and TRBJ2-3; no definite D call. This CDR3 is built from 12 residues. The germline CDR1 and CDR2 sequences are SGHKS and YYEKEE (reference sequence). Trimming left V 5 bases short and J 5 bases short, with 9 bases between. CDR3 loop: CASRGWVDTQYF. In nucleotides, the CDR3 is TGTGCCAGCAGGGGTTGGGTAGATACGCAGTATTTT.

The CDR3 spells CASSFLAGVDTGDTQYF. CDR3 bases: TGCGCCAGCAGCTTCCTAGCGGGAGTGGACACCGGGGATACGCAGTATTTT. The chain employs TRBV5-1 and TRBJ2-3, with TRBD2 matching 10 bases. Germline V gene sequence: CDR1 SGHRS, CDR2 YFSETQ. With 2 bases clipped from V and 6 bases from J, the junction kept 12 bases outside the gene matches. The CDR3 loop spans 17 amino acids.

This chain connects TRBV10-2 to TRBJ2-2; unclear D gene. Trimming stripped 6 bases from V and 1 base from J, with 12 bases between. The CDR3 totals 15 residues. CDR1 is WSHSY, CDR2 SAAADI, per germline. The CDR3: CASRADTENTGELFF. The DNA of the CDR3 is TGCGCCAGCAGAGCCGACACCGAGAACACCGGGGAGCTGTTTTTT.

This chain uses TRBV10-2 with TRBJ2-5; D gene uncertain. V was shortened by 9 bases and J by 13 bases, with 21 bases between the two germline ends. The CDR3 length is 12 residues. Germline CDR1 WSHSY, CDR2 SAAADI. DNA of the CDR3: TGCGCCAGAAGCGAGTTCACCTACGCGCCGTACTTC. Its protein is CARSEFTYAPYF.

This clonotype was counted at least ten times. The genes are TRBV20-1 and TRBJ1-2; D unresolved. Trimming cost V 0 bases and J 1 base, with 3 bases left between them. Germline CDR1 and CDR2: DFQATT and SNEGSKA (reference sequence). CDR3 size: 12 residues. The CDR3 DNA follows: TGCAGTGCTAGAGACAGTAACTATGGCTACACCTTC. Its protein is CSARDSNYGYTF.

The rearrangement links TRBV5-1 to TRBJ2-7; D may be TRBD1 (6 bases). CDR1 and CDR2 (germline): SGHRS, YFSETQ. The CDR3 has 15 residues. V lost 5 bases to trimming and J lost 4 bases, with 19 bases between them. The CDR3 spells CASSLHPGAIYEQYF. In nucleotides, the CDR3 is TGCGCCAGCAGTTTACATCCAGGGGCTATTTACGAGCAGTACTTC. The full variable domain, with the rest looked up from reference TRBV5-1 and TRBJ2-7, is KAGVTQTPRYLIKTRGQQVTLSCSPISGHRSVSWYQQTPGQGLQFLFEYFSETQRNKGNFPGRFSGRQFSNSRSEMNVSTLELGDSALYLCASSLHPGAIYEQYFGPGTRLTVT.

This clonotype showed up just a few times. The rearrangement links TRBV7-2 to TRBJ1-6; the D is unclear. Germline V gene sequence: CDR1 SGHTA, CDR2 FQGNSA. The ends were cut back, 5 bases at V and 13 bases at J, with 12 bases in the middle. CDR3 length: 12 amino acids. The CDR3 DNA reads TGTGCCAGCAGCCTTGACCTTTGGCCCCTCCACTTT. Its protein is CASSLDLWPLHF.

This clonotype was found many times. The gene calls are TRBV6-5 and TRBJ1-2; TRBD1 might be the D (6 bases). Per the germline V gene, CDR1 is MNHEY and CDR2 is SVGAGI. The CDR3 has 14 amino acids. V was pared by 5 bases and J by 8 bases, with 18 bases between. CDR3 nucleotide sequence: TGTGCCAGCAGTCCACAAGGGGGGGGCGAGGGCTACACCTTC. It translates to CASSPQGGGEGYTF.

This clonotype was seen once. The CDR3: CSARDQPYEQYF. DNA for the CDR3: TGCAGTGCTAGAGATCAGCCCTACGAGCAGTACTTC. The V gene is TRBV20-1, the J gene TRBJ2-7, with unresolved D. The CDR3 is made up of 12 amino acids. Germline-derived CDR1 and CDR2 are DFQATT and SNEGSKA (reference sequence). V was cut by 0 bases and J by 2 bases, with 5 bases left in between.

The CDR3 DNA sequence: TGTGCCACCCGCTCGGGAGCGAACACTGAAGCTTTCTTT. Residues: CATRSGANTEAFF. The chain carries TRBV10-3 and TRBJ1-1; D remains unclear. The germline V gene encodes CDR1 ENHRY and CDR2 SYGVKD. The germline V and J ends were trimmed by 10 bases and 1 base, with 13 bases remaining between them. CDR3 length: 13 residues.

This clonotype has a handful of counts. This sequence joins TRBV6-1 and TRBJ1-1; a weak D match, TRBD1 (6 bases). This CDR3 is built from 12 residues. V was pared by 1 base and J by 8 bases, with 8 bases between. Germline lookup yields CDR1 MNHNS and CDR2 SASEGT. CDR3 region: CASSEGGAEAFF. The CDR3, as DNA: TGTGCCAGCAGTGAAGGGGGGGCCGAAGCTTTCTTT.

The CDR3 spells CASSLAGNGIGELFF. The CDR3 bases are TGTGCCAGCAGCTTAGCCGGGAATGGCATCGGGGAGCTGTTTTTT. The J gene is TRBJ2-2, the V gene TRBV9; D might be TRBD2 (5 bases). This CDR3 has 15 residues. Germline assignment: CDR1 SGDLS and CDR2 YYNGEE. Trimming removed 4 bases from V and 7 bases from J, with 17 bases in between.

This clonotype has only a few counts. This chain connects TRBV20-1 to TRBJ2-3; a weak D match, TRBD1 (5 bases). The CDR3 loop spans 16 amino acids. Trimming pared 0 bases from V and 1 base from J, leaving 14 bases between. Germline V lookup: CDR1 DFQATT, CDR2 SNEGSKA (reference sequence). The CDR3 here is CSARDLGRAGTDTQYF. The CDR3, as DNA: TGCAGTGCTAGAGATCTGGGCAGGGCGGGCACAGATACGCAGTATTTT.

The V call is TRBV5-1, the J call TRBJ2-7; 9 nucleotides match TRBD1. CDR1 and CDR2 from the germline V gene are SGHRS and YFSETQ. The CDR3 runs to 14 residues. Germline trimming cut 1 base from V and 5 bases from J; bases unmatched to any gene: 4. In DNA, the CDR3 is TGCGCCAGCAGCTTGTCAGGACAGGGGAACGAGCAGTACTTC. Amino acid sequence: CASSLSGQGNEQYF. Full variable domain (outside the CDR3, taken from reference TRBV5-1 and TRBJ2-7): KAGVTQTPRYLIKTRGQQVTLSCSPISGHRSVSWYQQTPGQGLQFLFEYFSETQRNKGNFPGRFSGRQFSNSRSEMNVSTLELGDSALYLCASSLSGQGNEQYFGPGTRLTVT.

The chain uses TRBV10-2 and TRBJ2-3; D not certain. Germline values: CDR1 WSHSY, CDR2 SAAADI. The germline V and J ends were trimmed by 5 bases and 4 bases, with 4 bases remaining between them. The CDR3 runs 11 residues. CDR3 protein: CASSRADTQYF. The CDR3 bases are TGCGCCAGCAGTAGAGCAGATACGCAGTATTTT.

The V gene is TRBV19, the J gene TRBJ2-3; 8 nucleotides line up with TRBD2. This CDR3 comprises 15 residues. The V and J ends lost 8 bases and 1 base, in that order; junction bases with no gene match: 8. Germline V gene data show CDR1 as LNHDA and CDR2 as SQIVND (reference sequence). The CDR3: CASDSREGRTDTQYF. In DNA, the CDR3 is TGTGCCAGTGACTCACGGGAGGGACGCACAGATACGCAGTATTTT.

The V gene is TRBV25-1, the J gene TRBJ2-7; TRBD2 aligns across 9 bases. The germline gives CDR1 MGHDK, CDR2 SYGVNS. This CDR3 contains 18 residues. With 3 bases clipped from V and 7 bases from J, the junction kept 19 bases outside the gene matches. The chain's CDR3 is CASSERRSTGTSLGEQYF. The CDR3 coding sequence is TGTGCCAGCAGTGAGCGAAGGAGTACCGGGACTAGCTTGGGAGAGCAGTACTTC.